Listed here are 24 T cell receptor beta chains from one sample, sequenced in a study of spatial heterogeneity in lung cancer. Time point meaning: sample taken at primary tumor resection. The sequenced material consisted of unsorted whole RNA from tumor, nontumor lung or frozen PBMC. A single record per CDR3 protein comes from TCRdb applying MiXCR to the 5' RACE reads. The table records 28,000 or so distinct CDR3 sequences, 7.5% to 9.5% of them present only once. Sample: PBMCs, taken at surgery. These receptor sequences come from a female donor with early-stage non-small cell lung cancer.

This clonotype showed up just a few times. The chain combines TRBV4-3 with TRBJ1-2; D might be TRBD1 (5 bases). Germline-derived CDR1 and CDR2 are LGHNA and YSLEER. The CDR3 runs 14 residues. V was trimmed by 9 bases and J by 7 bases, leaving 21 bases between them. In DNA form, the CDR3 reads TGCGCCAGTAATCCTAGTGGGGGAAGTGGTGGCTACACCTTC. This translates into CASNPSGGSGGYTF.

There are a few counts of this clonotype. The gene calls are TRBV6-2 or TRBV6-3 and TRBJ2-3; 13 positions agree with TRBD2. V dropped 6 bases and J dropped 4; count of bases not matched to a gene: 7. In germline, CDR1 is MNHEY, CDR2 SVGEGT. There are 16 residues in the CDR3. The CDR3 loop is CASRPWTSGRADTQYF. The CDR3 DNA sequence: TGTGCCAGCAGGCCTTGGACTAGCGGGAGAGCAGATACGCAGTATTTT.

This clonotype appeared many times. This chain uses TRBV9 with TRBJ2-5; 7 nucleotides match TRBD2. Germline V gene lookup returns CDR1 SGDLS and CDR2 YYNGEE. The CDR3 is 14 amino acids. Trimming at V came to 5 bases and at J to 2 bases, leaving 6 bases not matched to a gene. The CDR3, as DNA: TGTGCCAGCAGTCCTAGCGGCGATCAAGAGACCCAGTACTTC. Its translation is CASSPSGDQETQYF.

This clonotype showed up many times. The gene calls are TRBV7-9 and TRBJ2-6, with D unclear. Deletions cut 6 bases from V and 4 bases from J, with 7 bases between. The CDR3 totals 13 residues. CDR1 and CDR2 (germline): SEHNR, FQNEAQ (reference sequence). CDR3 bases: TGTGCCAGCAGACTGTCGGGGGCCAACGTCCTGACTTTC. Translating gives CASRLSGANVLTF.

This clonotype was seen a few times. V usage is TRBV27 and J usage is TRBJ2-3; D is possibly TRBD2 (6 bases). The CDR3 totals 17 residues. V shed 3 bases and J shed 6 bases, with 22 bases lying between them. Germline V gene data show CDR1 as MNHEY and CDR2 as SMNVEV (reference sequence). The CDR3 DNA reads as TGTGCCAGCAGTTTTTCGCCGGGAGTGGTATCGTCTGATACGCAGTATTTT. It is translated as CASSFSPGVVSSDTQYF.

This clonotype was picked up many times. The chain combines TRBV27 with TRBJ2-1; D is unclear. The V end lost 4 bases, the J end lost 5 bases, and 3 bases lay between the germline ends. The CDR3 runs to 11 residues. Germline V gene lookup returns CDR1 MNHEY and CDR2 SMNVEV (reference sequence). This chain's CDR3 is CASSSNNEQFF. CDR3 DNA sequence: TGTGCCAGCAGTTCCAACAATGAGCAGTTCTTC.

There are many counts of this clonotype. The CDR3: CASSLVPGTGRTDTQYF. The DNA for the CDR3 is TGTGCCAGCAGCTTAGTCCCGGGGACAGGGCGCACAGATACGCAGTATTTT. This sequence joins TRBV11-2 and TRBJ2-3, with 9 bases lining up with TRBD1. CDR1 SGHAT and CDR2 FQNNGV come from the germline V gene. After removal of 1 base from V and 1 base from J, the junction contained 6 bases not matched to a gene. The CDR3 extends over 17 amino acids.

The chain carries TRBV14 and TRBJ2-3, with no clear D. Germline CDR1 and CDR2: SGHDN and FVKESK. The CDR3 has 12 residues. V was pared by 4 bases and J by 6 bases, with 8 bases between. This CDR3 reads CASSRASDTQYF. The CDR3 DNA reads TGTGCCAGCAGCCGCGCTTCGGATACGCAGTATTTT.

At least ten counts were recorded for this clonotype. The rearrangement links TRBV11-2 to TRBJ2-1; 8 positions match TRBD2. The CDR3 totals 14 residues. The germline V gene has CDR1 SGHAT and CDR2 FQNNGV. V lost 8 bases and J lost 12; bases outside the gene matches: 15. DNA of the CDR3: TGTGCCAGCGCAAAAGCGGGGGAGGGATTTAGGCAGTTCTTC. This codes for CASAKAGEGFRQFF. The complete variable domain, with remaining parts taken from reference TRBV11-2 and TRBJ2-1, reads EAGVAQSPRYKIIEKRQSVAFWCNPISGHATLYWYQQILGQGPKLLIQFQNNGVVDDSQLPKDRFSAERLKGVDSTLKIQPAKLEDSAVYLCASAKAGEGFRQFFGPGTRLTVL.

The V gene is TRBV27, the J gene TRBJ1-2, with TRBD1 identical over 7 bases. This CDR3 has 14 residues. CDR1 and CDR2 (germline): MNHEY, SMNVEV (reference sequence). After removal of 0 bases from V and 6 bases from J, the junction contained 4 bases not matched to a gene. Written as DNA, the CDR3 is TGTGCCAGCAGTTTATCGGACAGGCCTAATGGCTACACCTTC. It codes for CASSLSDRPNGYTF.

The V and J genes are TRBV20-1 and TRBJ1-2, with D maybe TRBD1 (5 bases). The CDR3 has 12 amino acids. Deletions cut 4 bases from V and 7 bases from J, with 13 bases between. From germline, CDR1 is DFQATT and CDR2 SNEGSKA (reference sequence). DNA for the CDR3: TGCAGTGCTATTAGAGTTGGGGCTGGCTACACCTTC. It codes for CSAIRVGAGYTF.

This clonotype is classed as medium-sized. The genes are TRBV11-2 and TRBJ1-6; D may be TRBD1 (5 bases). This CDR3 region has 16 residues. Between the trimmed V and J ends, which lost 4 bases and 3 bases, there was a span of 13 bases. Per the germline V gene, CDR1 is SGHAT and CDR2 is FQNNGV. The CDR3 loop reads CASSSHRDGYNSPLHF. DNA for the CDR3: TGTGCCAGCAGCTCCCACCGGGACGGCTATAATTCACCCCTCCACTTT. The full variable domain, completed using reference TRBV11-2 and TRBJ1-6, is EAGVAQSPRYKIIEKRQSVAFWCNPISGHATLYWYQQILGQGPKLLIQFQNNGVVDDSQLPKDRFSAERLKGVDSTLKIQPAKLEDSAVYLCASSSHRDGYNSPLHFGNGTRLTVT.

This chain joins TRBV9 and TRBJ2-7; D perhaps matches TRBD1 (6 bases). Germline-derived CDR1 and CDR2 are SGDLS and YYNGEE. This CDR3 is built from 15 residues. V was clipped by 0 bases and J by 3 bases, with 13 bases between them. The CDR3 region is CASSVGVSGDYEQYF. The CDR3 coding sequence is TGTGCCAGCAGCGTAGGGGTTTCAGGGGACTACGAGCAGTACTTC.

The CDR3, as DNA: TGTGCCAGCACAGTGCGCCAGGGACAGGTAGCTGACATTCAGTACTTC. Amino acid sequence: CASTVRQGQVADIQYF. The chain uses TRBV5-6 and TRBJ2-4, with TRBD1 identical over 8 bases. This CDR3 comprises 16 residues. Unmatched junction bases numbered 16, after V lost 6 bases and J lost 8 bases. Germline V CDR1 and CDR2: SGHDT, YYEEEE.

In DNA, the CDR3 is TGTGCCAGCAGCCAAGATCAGGGGAAGTCTGGGGCCAACGTCCTGACTTTC. Amino acids: CASSQDQGKSGANVLTF. The rearrangement joins TRBV3-1 to TRBJ2-6, with TRBD1 as a possible D gene (6 bases). Germline-derived CDR1 and CDR2 are LGHDT and YNNKEL (reference sequence). This CDR3 comprises 17 residues. V lost 0 bases to trimming and J lost 1 base, with 10 bases between them. Filled out from reference TRBV3-1 and TRBJ2-6, the complete variable domain reads DTAVSQTPKYLVTQMGNDKSIKCEQNLGHDTMYWYKQDSKKFLKIMFSYNNKELIINETVPNRFSPKSPDKAHLNLHINSLELGDSAVYFCASSQDQGKSGANVLTFGAGSRLTVL.

This clonotype was counted at least ten times. The gene calls are TRBV18 and TRBJ2-3; no clear D. The CDR3 has 12 amino acids. Germline CDR1 KGHSH, CDR2 LQKENI. V was cut by 2 bases and J by 6 bases, with 6 bases left in between. CDR3 in amino acids: CASSPKFDTQYF. The CDR3 DNA reads TGTGCCAGCTCACCAAAGTTTGATACGCAGTATTTT. The complete variable domain, with remaining parts taken from reference TRBV18 and TRBJ2-3, reads NAGVMQNPRHLVRRRGQEARLRCSPMKGHSHVYWYRQLPEEGLKFMVYLQKENIIDESGMPKERFSAEFPKEGPSILRIQQVVRGDSAAYFCASSPKFDTQYFGPGTRLTVL.

This clonotype was observed at least ten times. The rearrangement joins TRBV2 to TRBJ1-2, with D possibly matching TRBD1 (5 bases). CDR3 length: 14 amino acids. V lost 4 bases, J lost 5 bases, and 14 bases lay in between. CDR1 is SNHLY and CDR2 is FYNNEI in the germline V gene. CDR3 in amino acids: CASSGDPLAYGYTF. CDR3 DNA: TGTGCCAGCAGTGGGGACCCCTTGGCTTATGGCTACACCTTC.

The rearrangement links TRBV16 to TRBJ1-5; the match to TRBD1 covers 8 bases. CDR3 length: 14 residues. CDR1 KGHSY and CDR2 FQNENV come from the germline V gene. J lost 4 bases, V lost 8 bases, and 7 bases had no gene match. Here the CDR3 reads CASGGQEGNQPQHF. DNA of the CDR3: TGTGCCAGCGGGGGACAGGAGGGAAATCAGCCCCAGCATTTT.

The sample holds many counts of this clonotype. This chain connects TRBV18 to TRBJ2-7, with TRBD2 as a possible D gene (5 bases). This CDR3 contains 14 residues. V dropped 4 bases and J dropped 1 base, with 11 bases sitting between them. Germline CDR1 reads KGHSH; CDR2 reads LQKENI. CDR3 sequence reads: CASSRAWESYEQYV. DNA for the CDR3: TGTGCCAGCTCACGCGCTTGGGAGTCCTACGAGCAGTACGTC.

This clonotype was found a few times. The genes are TRBV9 and TRBJ2-7; no firm D call. CDR3 length equals 15 residues. V was cut by 0 bases and J by 3 bases, with 13 bases left in between. Germline loops: CDR1 SGDLS, CDR2 YYNGEE. The CDR3 loop is CASSVGDPGVYEQYF. The CDR3 DNA sequence: TGTGCCAGCAGCGTAGGCGATCCTGGGGTCTACGAGCAGTACTTC.

This clonotype was seen many times. This chain joins TRBV12-3 or TRBV12-4 and TRBJ2-7; no clear D gene. Trimming took 1 base from V and 9 from J, leaving 7 bases between them. CDR3 size: 11 residues. CDR3 bases: TGTGCCAGCAGTTTAGGGCCGAGGCAGTACGTC. Protein: CASSLGPRQYV.

This clonotype was found many times. This chain uses TRBV4-1 with TRBJ2-4; unclear D gene. The CDR3 sequence is 15 residues long. Trimming removed 4 bases at V and 5 bases at J, with 15 bases between. Germline CDR1 and CDR2: MGHRA and YSYEKL. For the CDR3, the DNA is TGCGCCAGCAGCCTTAGGGCCCTCGGCGAAAACATTCAGTACTTC. This gives the protein CASSLRALGENIQYF.

This clonotype was detected many times. The rearrangement links TRBV6-2 or TRBV6-3 to TRBJ2-7, with TRBD2 identical over 9 bases. This CDR3 region has 15 residues. Germline CDR1 reads MNHEY; CDR2 reads SVGEGT. J lost 8 bases, V lost 7 bases, and 15 bases had no gene match. DNA for the CDR3: TGTGCCAGCACGCTCGCCGGGGCTAGCGGGAACAAGCAGTACGTC. Translating it yields CASTLAGASGNKQYV.

The gene calls are TRBV11-2 and TRBJ1-2, with 9 bases matching TRBD1. The germline CDR1 and CDR2 sequences are SGHAT and FQNNGV. The CDR3 spans 17 residues. V lost 5 bases, J lost 8 bases, and 18 bases stayed unmatched. Written as DNA, the CDR3 is TGTGCCAGCAGCCATATCAGGCGGGGACAGGGACGGCTAGGCTACACCTTC. Residues: CASSHIRRGQGRLGYTF.